This TCR beta chain came from a study of T cell changes during pregnancy in multiple sclerosis. Data came from immunoSEQ multiplex PCR; TCRdb stores just in-frame clones and leaves some out. The repertoire includes 130,000 or so clones, 90% to 96% of them detected once, and around 0.4% sits in the top ten. V was clipped by 7 bases and J by 9 bases, with 13 bases between them. CDR1 and CDR2 from the germline V gene are MDHEN and SYDVKM. CDR3 length equals 12 residues. The source is a female donor with multiple sclerosis, enrolled in a pregnancy study. This sample comprised peripheral blood, obtained after pregnancy. The chain combines TRBV28 with TRBJ2-1; D is uncertain. The CDR3 loop reads CASNDTPAEQFF. CDR3 sequence (DNA): TGTGCCAGCAACGACACTCCAGCTGAGCAGTTCTTC. The full variable domain, with the rest looked up from reference TRBV28 and TRBJ2-1, is DVKVTQSSRYLVKRTGEKVFLECVQDMDHENMFWYRQDPGLGLRLIYFSYDVKMKEKGDIPEGYSVSREKKERFSLILESASTNQTSMYLCASNDTPAEQFFGPGTRLTVL.